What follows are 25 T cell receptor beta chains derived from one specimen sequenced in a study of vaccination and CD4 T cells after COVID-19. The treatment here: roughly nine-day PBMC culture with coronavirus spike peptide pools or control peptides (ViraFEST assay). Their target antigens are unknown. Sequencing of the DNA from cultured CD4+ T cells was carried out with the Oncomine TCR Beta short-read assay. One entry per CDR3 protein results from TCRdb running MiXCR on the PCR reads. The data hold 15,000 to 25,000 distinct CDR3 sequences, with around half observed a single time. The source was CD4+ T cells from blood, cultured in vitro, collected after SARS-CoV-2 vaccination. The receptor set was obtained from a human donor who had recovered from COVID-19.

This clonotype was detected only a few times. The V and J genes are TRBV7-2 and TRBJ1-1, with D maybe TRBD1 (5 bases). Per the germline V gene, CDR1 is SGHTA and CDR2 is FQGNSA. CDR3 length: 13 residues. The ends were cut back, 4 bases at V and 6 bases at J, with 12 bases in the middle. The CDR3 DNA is TGTGCCAGCAGCTCCGGGGGGGGAGCTGAAGCTTTCTTT. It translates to CASSSGGGAEAFF.

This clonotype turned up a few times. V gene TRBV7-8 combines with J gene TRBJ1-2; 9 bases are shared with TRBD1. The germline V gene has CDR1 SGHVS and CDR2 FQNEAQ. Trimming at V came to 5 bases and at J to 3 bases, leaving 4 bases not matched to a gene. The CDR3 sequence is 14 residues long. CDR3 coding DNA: TGTGCCAGCAGCGTAACAGGGGGCGACTATGGCTACACCTTC. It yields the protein CASSVTGGDYGYTF. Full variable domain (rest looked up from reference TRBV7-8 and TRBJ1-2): GAGVSQSPRYKVAKRGQDVALRCDPISGHVSLFWYQQALGQGPEFLTYFQNEAQLDKSGLPSDRFFAERPEGSVSTLKIQRTQQEDSAVYLCASSVTGGDYGYTFGSGTRLTVV.

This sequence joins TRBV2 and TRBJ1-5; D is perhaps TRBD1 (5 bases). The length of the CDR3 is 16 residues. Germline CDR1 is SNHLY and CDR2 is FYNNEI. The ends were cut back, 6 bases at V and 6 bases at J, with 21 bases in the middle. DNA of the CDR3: TGTGCCAGCAGCCGGGGGGTGGGGGGAAGGTCTCAGCCCCAGCATTTT. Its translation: CASSRGVGGRSQPQHF.

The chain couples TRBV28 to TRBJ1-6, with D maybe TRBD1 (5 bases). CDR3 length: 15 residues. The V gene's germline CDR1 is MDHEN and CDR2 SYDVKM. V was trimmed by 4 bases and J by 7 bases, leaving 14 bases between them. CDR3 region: CASSSEEGRNSPLHF. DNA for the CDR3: TGTGCCAGCAGTTCCGAGGAGGGGCGGAATTCACCCCTCCACTTT.

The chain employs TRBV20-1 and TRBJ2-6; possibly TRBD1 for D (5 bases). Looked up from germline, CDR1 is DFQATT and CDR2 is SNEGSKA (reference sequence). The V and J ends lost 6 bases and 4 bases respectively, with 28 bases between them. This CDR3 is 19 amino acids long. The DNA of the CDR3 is TGCAGTGCGCGGAAGGGCAGGGCTTCCCTCAGGGCCGGGGCCAACGTCCTGACTTTC. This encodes CSARKGRASLRAGANVLTF.

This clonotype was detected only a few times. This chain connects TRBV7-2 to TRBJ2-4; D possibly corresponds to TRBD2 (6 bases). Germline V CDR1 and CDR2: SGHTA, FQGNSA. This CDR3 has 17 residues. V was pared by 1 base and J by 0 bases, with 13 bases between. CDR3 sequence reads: CASSLDGGALAKNIQYF. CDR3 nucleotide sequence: TGTGCCAGCAGCTTAGATGGCGGGGCTCTAGCCAAAAACATTCAGTACTTC.

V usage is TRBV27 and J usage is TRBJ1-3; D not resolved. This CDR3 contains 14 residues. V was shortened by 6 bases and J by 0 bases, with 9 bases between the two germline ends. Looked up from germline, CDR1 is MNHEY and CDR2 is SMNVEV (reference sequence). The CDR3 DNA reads TGTGCCAGCAGCCGGACCTTCTCTGGAAACACCATATATTTT. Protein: CASSRTFSGNTIYF.

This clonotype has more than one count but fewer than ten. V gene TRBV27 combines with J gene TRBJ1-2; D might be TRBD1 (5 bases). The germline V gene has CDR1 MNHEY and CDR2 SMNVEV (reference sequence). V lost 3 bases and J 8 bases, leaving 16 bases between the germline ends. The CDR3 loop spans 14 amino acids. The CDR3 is CASSFSGKDTGYTF. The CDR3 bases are TGTGCCAGCAGTTTCTCCGGAAAGGACACCGGCTACACCTTC.

In DNA form, the CDR3 reads TGTGCCAGCAGCCAAGACGGGACGACTCCCAATTCACCCCTCCACTTT. This encodes CASSQDGTTPNSPLHF. V usage is TRBV4-2 and J usage is TRBJ1-6; D perhaps matches TRBD1 (5 bases). The ends were cut back, 0 bases at V and 7 bases at J, with 13 bases in the middle. From germline, CDR1 is LGHNA and CDR2 YNFKEQ. This CDR3 contains 16 residues.

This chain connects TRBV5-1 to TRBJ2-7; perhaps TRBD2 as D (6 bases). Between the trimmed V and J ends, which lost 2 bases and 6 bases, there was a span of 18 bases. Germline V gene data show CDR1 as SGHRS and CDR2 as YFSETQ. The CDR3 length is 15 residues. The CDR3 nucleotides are TGCGCCAGCAGCTTTTCGGGGCAGGGAGGCAGCGAGCAGTACTTC. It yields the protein CASSFSGQGGSEQYF.

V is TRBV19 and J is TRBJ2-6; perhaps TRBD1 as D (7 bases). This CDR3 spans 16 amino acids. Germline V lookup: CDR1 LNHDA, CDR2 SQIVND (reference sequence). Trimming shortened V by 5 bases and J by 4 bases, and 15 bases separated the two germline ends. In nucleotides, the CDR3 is TGTGCCAGTAGTGTCCTCAGGGGGGAGGGGGCCAACGTCCTGACTTTC. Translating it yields CASSVLRGEGANVLTF.

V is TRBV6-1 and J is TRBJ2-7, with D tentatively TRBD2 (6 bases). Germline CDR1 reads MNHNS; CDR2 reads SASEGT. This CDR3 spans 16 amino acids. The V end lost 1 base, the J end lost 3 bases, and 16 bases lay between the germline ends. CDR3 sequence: CASSEEGPTGGYEQYF. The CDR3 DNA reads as TGTGCCAGCAGTGAAGAGGGCCCGACCGGGGGCTACGAGCAGTACTTC.

CDR3 residues: CASSLHPDGNTEAFF. The CDR3 DNA follows: TGTGCCAGCAGTCTCCACCCGGACGGGAACACTGAAGCTTTCTTT. The V call is TRBV28, the J call TRBJ1-1; D call uncertain. CDR1 MDHEN and CDR2 SYDVKM come from the germline V gene. CDR3 size: 15 residues. V gave up 5 bases and J gave up 1 base, with 14 bases separating them.

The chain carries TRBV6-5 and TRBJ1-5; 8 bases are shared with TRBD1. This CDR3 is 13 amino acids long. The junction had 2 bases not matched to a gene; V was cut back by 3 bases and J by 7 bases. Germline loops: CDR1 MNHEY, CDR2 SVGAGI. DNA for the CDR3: TGTGCCAGCAGTTATGGACAGGGCCAGCCCCAGCATTTT. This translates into CASSYGQGQPQHF.

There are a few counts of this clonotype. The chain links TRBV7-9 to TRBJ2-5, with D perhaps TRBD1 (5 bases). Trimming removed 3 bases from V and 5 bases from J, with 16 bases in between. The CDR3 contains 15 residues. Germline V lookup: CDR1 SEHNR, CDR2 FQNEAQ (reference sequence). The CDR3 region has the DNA TGTGCCAGCAGCTTCGTTCCAGGGTTGGGGGAGACCCAGTACTTC. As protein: CASSFVPGLGETQYF.

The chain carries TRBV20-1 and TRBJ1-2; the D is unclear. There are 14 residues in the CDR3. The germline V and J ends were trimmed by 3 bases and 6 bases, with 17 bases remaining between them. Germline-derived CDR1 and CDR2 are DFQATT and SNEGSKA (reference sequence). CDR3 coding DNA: TGCAGTGCTAGCTTACTTTTGGGGAAGGATGGCTACACCTTC. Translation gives CSASLLLGKDGYTF.

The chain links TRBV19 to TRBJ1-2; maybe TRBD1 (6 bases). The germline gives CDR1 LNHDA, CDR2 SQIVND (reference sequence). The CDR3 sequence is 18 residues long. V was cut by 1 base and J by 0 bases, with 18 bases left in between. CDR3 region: CASSIGRITRGSNYGYTF. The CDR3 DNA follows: TGTGCCAGTAGTATAGGGCGCATTACCAGGGGCTCTAACTATGGCTACACCTTC.

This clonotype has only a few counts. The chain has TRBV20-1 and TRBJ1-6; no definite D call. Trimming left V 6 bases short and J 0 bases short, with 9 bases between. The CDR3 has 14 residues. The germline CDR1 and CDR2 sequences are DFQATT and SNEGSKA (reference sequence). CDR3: CSAQGSSYNSPLHF. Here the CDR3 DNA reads TGCAGTGCCCAAGGGAGCTCCTATAATTCACCCCTCCACTTT.

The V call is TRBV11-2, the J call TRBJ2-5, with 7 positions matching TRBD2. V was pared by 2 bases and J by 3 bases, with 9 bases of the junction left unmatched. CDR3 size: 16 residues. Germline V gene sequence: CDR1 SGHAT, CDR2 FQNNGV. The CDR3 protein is CASSLTRPTSEETQYF. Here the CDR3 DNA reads TGTGCCAGCAGCTTAACCCGCCCAACTAGCGAAGAGACCCAGTACTTC.

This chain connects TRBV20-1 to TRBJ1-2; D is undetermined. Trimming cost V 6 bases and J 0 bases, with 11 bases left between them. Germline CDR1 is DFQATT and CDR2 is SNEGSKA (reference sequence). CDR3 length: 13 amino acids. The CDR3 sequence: CSANPGANYGYTF. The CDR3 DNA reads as TGCAGTGCGAACCCCGGCGCTAACTATGGCTACACCTTC.

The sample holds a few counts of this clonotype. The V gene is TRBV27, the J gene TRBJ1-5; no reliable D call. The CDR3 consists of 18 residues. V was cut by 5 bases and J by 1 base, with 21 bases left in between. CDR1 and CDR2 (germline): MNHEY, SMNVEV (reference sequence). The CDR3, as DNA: TGTGCCAGCAGTGCCATGCCCCCGCGGACGGGGAGCAATCAGCCCCAGCATTTT. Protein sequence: CASSAMPPRTGSNQPQHF.

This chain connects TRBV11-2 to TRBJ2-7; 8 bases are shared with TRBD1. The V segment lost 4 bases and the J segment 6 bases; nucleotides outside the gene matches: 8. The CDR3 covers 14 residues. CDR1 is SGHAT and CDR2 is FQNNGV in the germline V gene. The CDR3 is CASSSGQGFGEQYF. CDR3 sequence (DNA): TGTGCCAGCAGCTCCGGACAGGGCTTCGGCGAGCAGTACTTC.

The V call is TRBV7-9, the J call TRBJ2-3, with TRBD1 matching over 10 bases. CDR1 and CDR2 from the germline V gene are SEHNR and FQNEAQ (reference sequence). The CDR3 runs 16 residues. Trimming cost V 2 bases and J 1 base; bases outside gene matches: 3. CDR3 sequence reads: CASSLLGTGGTDTQYF. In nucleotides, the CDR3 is TGTGCCAGCAGCTTACTGGGGACAGGGGGCACAGATACGCAGTATTTT. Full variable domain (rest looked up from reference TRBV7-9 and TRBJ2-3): DTGVSQNPRHKITKRGQNVTFRCDPISEHNRLYWYRQTLGQGPEFLTYFQNEAQLEKSRLLSDRFSAERPKGSFSTLEIQRTEQGDSAMYLCASSLLGTGGTDTQYFGPGTRLTVL.

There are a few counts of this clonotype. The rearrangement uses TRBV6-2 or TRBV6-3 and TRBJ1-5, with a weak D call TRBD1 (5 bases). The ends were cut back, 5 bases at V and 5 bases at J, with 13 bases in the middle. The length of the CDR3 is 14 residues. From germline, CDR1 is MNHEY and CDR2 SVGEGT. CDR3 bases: TGTGCCAGCAGTCCTCGGGGGGGTCATCAGCCCCAGCATTTT. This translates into CASSPRGGHQPQHF.

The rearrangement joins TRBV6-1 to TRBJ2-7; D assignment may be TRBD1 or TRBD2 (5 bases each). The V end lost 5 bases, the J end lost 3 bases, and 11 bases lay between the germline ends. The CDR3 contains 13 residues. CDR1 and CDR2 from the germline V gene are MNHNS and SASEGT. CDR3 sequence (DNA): TGTGCCAGCAGTCCGGTTGGGGGCTACGAGCAGTACTTC. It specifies CASSPVGGYEQYF.